The 10 T cell receptor beta chains in this list originate from one sample, sequenced in a study of T-cell reconstitution after alpha-beta-depleted transplantation in children. Library preparation (for TCRbeta) was performed with unique molecular identifiers. TCRdb processed the PCR reads anew with MiXCR; each CDR3 protein has one entry. This sample yields around 300,000 distinct CDR3 sequences, of which around 25% are seen a single time; 9.5% to 13% belongs to the top ten. The sequencing here drew on PBMCs, mostly from graft donor cells, taken 180 days after TCRalphabeta/CD19-depleted stem cell transplant. The receptors shown here come from a male patient younger than 18 who had a stem cell transplant for acute lymphoblastic leukemia, so the T cells may come from the graft donor.

The chain carries TRBV2 and TRBJ2-7; 9 bases fit TRBD1. This CDR3 spans 14 amino acids. V was pared by 8 bases and J by 3 bases, with 8 bases of the junction left unmatched. Germline CDR1 and CDR2: SNHLY and FYNNEI. The CDR3 reads CASVWTGEGYEQYF. The CDR3, as DNA: TGTGCCAGCGTTTGGACAGGGGAAGGCTACGAGCAGTACTTC.

This chain connects TRBV20-1 to TRBJ2-7; weak D call: TRBD1 (5 bases). The CDR3 covers 12 residues. CDR1 DFQATT and CDR2 SNEGSKA come from the germline V gene (reference sequence). V dropped 6 bases and J dropped 1 base, with 10 bases sitting between them. The CDR3 here is CSAADSSYEQYF. The CDR3 bases are TGCAGTGCCGCCGACAGTTCCTACGAGCAGTACTTC.

V gene TRBV12-3 or TRBV12-4 combines with J gene TRBJ2-7, with D tentatively TRBD2 (6 bases). The V gene lost 6 bases and the J gene lost 0 bases, with 18 bases spanning the gap. This CDR3 has 16 residues. The CDR3 is CASSLGRDYGSYEQYF. In DNA, the CDR3 is TGTGCCAGCAGCCTGGGGCGGGATTATGGCTCCTACGAGCAGTACTTC.

The chain has TRBV20-1 and TRBJ1-3; tentatively, D is TRBD1 (6 bases). The CDR3 has 11 amino acids. Trimming took off 5 bases at V and 7 bases at J, with 9 bases between the two ends. Germline-derived CDR1 and CDR2 are DFQATT and SNEGSKA (reference sequence). As DNA, the CDR3 is TGCAGTGCTGGGAGGGGGAACACCATATATTTT. This codes for CSAGRGNTIYF.

J is TRBJ2-7 and V is TRBV2; TRBD2 might be the D (5 bases). Germline V gene sequence: CDR1 SNHLY, CDR2 FYNNEI. The CDR3 spans 13 residues. Deletions cut 7 bases from V and 5 bases from J, with 15 bases between. This CDR3 reads CASIDRGRNEQYF. In DNA form, the CDR3 reads TGTGCCAGCATCGATCGGGGAAGGAACGAGCAGTACTTC.

The V and J genes are TRBV20-1 and TRBJ1-3; a possible D gene is TRBD1 (6 bases). Looked up from germline, CDR1 is DFQATT and CDR2 is SNEGSKA (reference sequence). Trimming left V 4 bases short and J 0 bases short, with 13 bases between. CDR3 size: 15 residues. The CDR3 spells CSAIPDRSSGNTIYF. The CDR3 nucleotides are TGCAGTGCTATCCCTGACAGGAGCTCTGGAAACACCATATATTTT.

The rearrangement uses TRBV20-1 and TRBJ2-5; 9 bases line up with TRBD2. V shed 6 bases, J shed 5 bases, and the junction held 10 bases outside the gene matches. The CDR3 contains 14 residues. Germline V gene data show CDR1 as DFQATT and CDR2 as SNEGSKA (reference sequence). DNA of the CDR3: TGCAGTGCCCGAGAAGGGACTAGCATGGAGACCCAGTACTTC. It encodes CSAREGTSMETQYF.

The rearrangement links TRBV7-6 to TRBJ1-2, with D hard to call. The CDR3 sequence is 13 residues long. With 0 bases removed from V and 1 base from J, the gap between germline ends came to 3 bases. The germline gives CDR1 SGHVS, CDR2 FNYEAQ. The CDR3 is CASSLAHNYGYTF. For the CDR3, the DNA is TGTGCCAGCAGCTTAGCCCATAACTATGGCTACACCTTC.

The chain is built from TRBV15 and TRBJ2-7; tentative D call: TRBD1 (6 bases). This CDR3 is built from 14 residues. Germline values: CDR1 LNHNV, CDR2 YYDKDF (reference sequence). V was trimmed by 8 bases and J by 2 bases, leaving 16 bases between them. The CDR3 here is CATGSLAGAYEQYF. The CDR3 bases are TGTGCCACCGGGAGTTTGGCAGGGGCCTACGAGCAGTACTTC.

The chain uses TRBV20-1 and TRBJ2-7, with TRBD1 identical over 7 bases. Germline-derived CDR1 and CDR2 are DFQATT and SNEGSKA (reference sequence). The CDR3 is 13 amino acids. The CDR3 here is CRVHRGSSYEQYF. The CDR3 DNA reads TGCAGGGTACACAGGGGCTCCTCCTACGAGCAGTACTTC.